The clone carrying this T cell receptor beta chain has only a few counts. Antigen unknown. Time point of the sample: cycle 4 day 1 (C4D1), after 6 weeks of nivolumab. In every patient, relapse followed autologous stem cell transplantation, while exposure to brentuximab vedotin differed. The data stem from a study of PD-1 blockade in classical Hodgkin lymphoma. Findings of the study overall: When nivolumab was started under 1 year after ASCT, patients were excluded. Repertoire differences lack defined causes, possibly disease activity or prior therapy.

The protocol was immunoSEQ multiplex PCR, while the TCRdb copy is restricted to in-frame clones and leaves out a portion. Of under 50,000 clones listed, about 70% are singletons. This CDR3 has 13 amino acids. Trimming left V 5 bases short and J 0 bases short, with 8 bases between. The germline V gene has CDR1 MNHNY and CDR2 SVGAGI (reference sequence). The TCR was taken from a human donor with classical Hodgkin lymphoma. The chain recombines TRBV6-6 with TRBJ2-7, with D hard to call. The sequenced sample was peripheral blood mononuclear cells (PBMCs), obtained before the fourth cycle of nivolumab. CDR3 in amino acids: CASSIQSSYEQYF. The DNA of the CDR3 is TGTGCCAGCAGTATCCAGAGCTCCTACGAGCAGTACTTC.